What follows are 10 T cell receptor beta chains derived from one specimen sequenced in a study of blood T cell repertoires in COVID-19 (dated by TCRdb to the early 2020s). The library relied on the immunoSEQ multiplex PCR assay. As stored in TCRdb, this immuneACCESS dataset retains in-frame rearrangements with V and J assigned. A fraction of the clones does not appear; measured against another copy, unresolved V genes explain less than half of the discrepancy, and the remainder lacks a known reason. Counted in this sample were over 200,000 clones; 80% to 90% of them appeared once. In total, the top ten clones hold about 9.3% of the sample. Input material: PBMCs or T cells enriched from blood (not recorded which). These receptors all come from a man aged 18 to 30 with acute COVID-19.

The CDR3, as DNA: TGTGCCACCAGTGATTCTACTACTGTAAGTGAGCAGTTCTTC. It codes for CATSDSTTVSEQFF. The genes are TRBV24-1 and TRBJ2-1, with unresolved D. This CDR3 spans 14 amino acids. Germline CDR1 and CDR2: KGHDR and SFDVKD. V lost 2 bases to trimming and J lost 9 bases, with 13 bases between them.

The V and J genes are TRBV7-2 and TRBJ1-1; maybe TRBD1 (6 bases). CDR3 length equals 14 residues. Trimming pared 5 bases from V and 1 base from J, leaving 11 bases between. CDR1 and CDR2 (germline): SGHTA, FQGNSA. This chain's CDR3 is CASSHDRRNTEAFF. Here the CDR3 DNA reads TGTGCCAGCAGCCACGACAGGAGGAACACTGAAGCTTTCTTT.

The CDR3, as DNA: TGTGCCAGCAGCTTGGAAGGTGGGCAGGGGGCGCGAACTGAAGCTTTCTTT. This encodes CASSLEGGQGARTEAFF. The chain recombines TRBV5-8 with TRBJ1-1, with 8 bases that match TRBD1. V shed 0 bases and J 5 bases; nucleotides not matched to a gene: 12. The CDR3 contains 17 residues. The germline CDR1 and CDR2 sequences are SGHTS and YDEGEE.

The chain couples TRBV18 to TRBJ1-4; D is uncertain. The V gene lost 4 bases and the J gene lost 8 bases, with 11 bases spanning the gap. Germline assignment: CDR1 KGHSH and CDR2 LQKENI. This CDR3 contains 13 residues. The CDR3 DNA follows: TGTGCCAGCTCACAGGCATCGAGGGAAAAACTGTTTTTT. Protein sequence: CASSQASREKLFF.

The CDR3 nucleotides are TGTGCCAGTAGTATAGGTAAGAGACAGAGAACCTATAGCAATCAGCCCCAGCATTTT. Residues: CASSIGKRQRTYSNQPQHF. The chain is built from TRBV19 and TRBJ1-5, with D possibly TRBD1 on 5 matching bases. CDR1 is LNHDA and CDR2 is SQIVND in the germline V gene (reference sequence). Trimming shortened V by 1 base and J by 0 bases, and 19 bases separated the two germline ends. CDR3 length: 19 amino acids.

The V and J genes are TRBV19 and TRBJ2-3; 9 bases are a match to TRBD1. The CDR3 spans 15 residues. Trimming removed 6 bases from V and 0 bases from J; junction bases left unmatched: 4. Germline V lookup: CDR1 LNHDA, CDR2 SQIVND (reference sequence). As DNA, the CDR3 is TGTGCCAGTAGAACGGGACAGGGCAGCACAGATACGCAGTATTTT. Translating gives CASRTGQGSTDTQYF.

The CDR3 nucleotides are TGTGCCAGCAGCGTAGGACAGGGGTTCGGCAACGAGCAGTACTTC. Translating it yields CASSVGQGFGNEQYF. The rearrangement links TRBV9 to TRBJ2-7, with 8 nucleotides matching TRBD1. Germline CDR1 SGDLS, CDR2 YYNGEE. Germline trimming cut 0 bases from V and 5 bases from J; bases unmatched to any gene: 7. This CDR3 comprises 15 residues.

The rearrangement joins TRBV6-5 to TRBJ1-2; D unclear. V lost 7 bases, J lost 3 bases, and 15 bases lay in between. Per the germline V gene, CDR1 is MNHEY and CDR2 is SVGAGI. CDR3 length: 14 residues. CDR3 sequence (DNA): TGTGCCAGCAACCCGAGGGAAGGCGACTATGGCTACACCTTC. Translating gives CASNPREGDYGYTF.

There are a few counts of this clone. The chain carries TRBV11-2 and TRBJ2-7; 9 bases align to TRBD2. The CDR3 spans 14 residues. After removal of 8 bases from V and 3 bases from J, the junction contained 8 bases not matched to a gene. Germline V gene data show CDR1 as SGHAT and CDR2 as FQNNGV. CDR3 DNA: TGTGCCAGCTTTCCCCTAGCGGGACGCTACGAGCAGTACTTC. Amino acids: CASFPLAGRYEQYF.

This chain joins TRBV5-8 and TRBJ1-2, with 8 bases identical to TRBD1. CDR3 length: 14 amino acids. J was trimmed by 4 bases and V by 2 bases; bases with no gene match: 4. Per the germline V gene, CDR1 is SGHTS and CDR2 is YDEGEE. The chain's CDR3 is CASSLTGGGYGYTF. In DNA, the CDR3 is TGTGCCAGCAGCTTAACAGGGGGGGGCTATGGCTACACCTTC.